A single sample is the source of the 17 T cell receptor beta chains below, sequenced in a study of identical twins. TCRdb re-called the 5' RACE reads with MiXCR, one entry per CDR3 protein. The sample includes fewer than 250,000 distinct CDR3 sequences, around 10% seen only once; the top ten take approximately 5.1%. Sequencing was done on a sample of memory (CD45RO+) T cells sorted from blood. Receptors originate from a woman aged 18-30 years in good health.

This clonotype was seen many times. The V gene is TRBV20-1, the J gene TRBJ2-1, with 11 bases identical to TRBD2. J gave up 3 bases and V 8 bases, and 3 bases lay outside the gene matches. This CDR3 has 13 amino acids. Germline CDR1 is DFQATT and CDR2 is SNEGSKA (reference sequence). CDR3 sequence: CSQGTSGYNEQFF. CDR3 DNA: TGCAGTCAAGGGACTAGCGGCTACAATGAGCAGTTCTTC.

This clonotype was observed many times. This chain connects TRBV5-1 to TRBJ2-3; 8 bases align to TRBD2. The germline V gene encodes CDR1 SGHRS and CDR2 YFSETQ. This CDR3 is built from 15 residues. V shed 2 bases, J shed 1 base, and the junction held 3 bases outside the gene matches. The CDR3 loop reads CASSFTSGRTDTQYF. DNA for the CDR3: TGCGCCAGCAGCTTCACTAGCGGCCGCACAGATACGCAGTATTTT.

This clonotype occurred many times. This sequence joins TRBV7-2 and TRBJ2-1, with D hard to call. CDR3 length equals 14 residues. V shed 2 bases and J shed 10 bases, with 15 bases lying between them. Germline lookup yields CDR1 SGHTA and CDR2 FQGNSA. The CDR3 DNA follows: TGTGCCAGCAGCTTACGGGCCCCAAACCCCGAGCAGTTCTTC. This gives the protein CASSLRAPNPEQFF.

This clonotype has just a few counts. The chain carries TRBV11-2 and TRBJ2-1; TRBD2 agrees at 11 bases. V dropped 4 bases and J dropped 3; count of bases not matched to a gene: 8. The CDR3 length is 17 residues. CDR1 and CDR2 from the germline V gene are SGHAT and FQNNGV. The CDR3 is CASSSTFLAGGYNEQFF. CDR3 bases: TGTGCCAGCAGCTCCACTTTCCTAGCGGGAGGCTACAATGAGCAGTTCTTC.

Note on this clonotype: A much larger clone lies a single base off, so this may be a read error. The chain carries TRBV6-2 or TRBV6-3 and TRBJ2-7; D ambiguous. The CDR3 is made up of 14 amino acids. Per the germline V gene, CDR1 is MNHEY and CDR2 is SVGEGT. DNA for the CDR3: TGTACCAGCAGTTACGCATCAGCGTCCTACGAGCAGTACTTC. Translated, it gives CTSSYASASYEQYF.

This clonotype was counted a few times. V is TRBV6-2 or TRBV6-3 and J is TRBJ1-5; D gene unclear. Germline V gene lookup returns CDR1 MNHEY and CDR2 SVGEGT. The CDR3 sequence is 13 residues long. V gave up 7 bases and J gave up 5 bases, with 12 bases separating them. CDR3 loop: CASIQSTDQPQHF. The CDR3 DNA reads as TGTGCCAGCATTCAGTCTACAGATCAGCCCCAGCATTTT.

The chain carries TRBV18 and TRBJ2-7, with a possible D match to TRBD2 (6 bases). The CDR3 runs 16 residues. Germline V CDR1 and CDR2: KGHSH, LQKENI. V lost 3 bases to trimming and J lost 4 bases, with 19 bases between them. CDR3 region: CASSPGPGLTIYEQYF. The CDR3 DNA reads TGTGCCAGCTCACCTGGACCGGGACTTACCATTTACGAGCAGTACTTC.

This clonotype was seen more than once but under ten times. The genes are TRBV3-1 and TRBJ2-5; D remains ambiguous. In germline, CDR1 is LGHDT, CDR2 YNNKEL (reference sequence). V shed 4 bases and J shed 7 bases, with 10 bases lying between them. The CDR3 contains 12 residues. In DNA, the CDR3 is TGTGCCAGCAGCCCGTCTCTCCGGACCCAGTACTTC. This codes for CASSPSLRTQYF.

This chain joins TRBV6-2 or TRBV6-3 and TRBJ2-2; D is ambiguous. V was clipped by 3 bases and J by 6 bases, with 8 bases between them. CDR1 is MNHEY, CDR2 SVGEGT, per germline. This CDR3 has 13 amino acids. CDR3 protein: CASSYDWSGELFF. The CDR3 bases are TGTGCCAGCAGTTATGATTGGTCCGGGGAGCTGTTTTTT.

This clonotype was observed at least ten times. In DNA, the CDR3 is TGTGCCAGCAGCCAAGTTACCCAACCGGGACTGCGGGGGGATCCAGATACGCAGTATTTT. As protein: CASSQVTQPGLRGDPDTQYF. The chain carries TRBV3-1 and TRBJ2-3; 8 nucleotides align to TRBD2. The CDR3 extends over 20 amino acids. V lost 1 base, J lost 4 bases, and 19 bases stayed unmatched. Germline CDR1 LGHDT, CDR2 YNNKEL (reference sequence).

J is TRBJ2-1 and V is TRBV5-1; a possible D gene is TRBD1 (6 bases). The CDR3 has 12 residues. Between the trimmed V and J ends, which lost 4 bases and 6 bases, there was a span of 8 bases. Germline V CDR1 and CDR2: SGHRS, YFSETQ. CDR3 nucleotide sequence: TGCGCCAGCAGCCAGGGGTTCAATGAGCAGTTCTTC. Translation: CASSQGFNEQFF.

This clonotype was seen more than once but under ten times. This chain uses TRBV12-3 or TRBV12-4 with TRBJ2-5, with a weak D call TRBD1 (5 bases). V gave up 3 bases and J gave up 5 bases, with 16 bases separating them. The CDR3 covers 15 residues. The CDR3 here is CASSLSRVGRETQYF. In nucleotides, the CDR3 is TGTGCCAGCAGTTTGTCCAGGGTAGGACGGGAGACCCAGTACTTC.

V is TRBV21-1 and J is TRBJ2-1. TRBV21-1 is a recognized pseudogene. This CDR3 comprises 11 residues. The chain's CDR3 is CASNQVNEQFF. The CDR3 bases are TGTGCCAGCAATCAAGTCAATGAGCAGTTCTTC.

This rearrangement joins TRBV5-1 to TRBJ2-2; D may be TRBD1 (6 bases). Looked up from germline, CDR1 is SGHRS and CDR2 is YFSETQ. The CDR3 has 15 residues. V shed 2 bases and J shed 3 bases, with 11 bases lying between them. This chain's CDR3 is CASSFEQGDTGELFF. The CDR3 bases are TGCGCCAGCAGCTTCGAACAGGGCGACACCGGGGAGCTGTTTTTT.

This clonotype has ten or more counts. The chain combines TRBV29-1 with TRBJ2-3, with no clear D. V was shortened by 7 bases and J by 0 bases, with 5 bases between the two germline ends. The CDR3 sequence is 11 residues long. Looked up from germline, CDR1 is SQVTM and CDR2 is ANQGSEA. This chain's CDR3 is CSGFSTDTQYF. The CDR3 coding sequence is TGCAGCGGATTTAGCACAGATACGCAGTATTTT.

This clonotype was seen at least ten times. This chain connects TRBV6-2 or TRBV6-3 to TRBJ1-1, with D possibly matching TRBD1 (5 bases). CDR3 length equals 17 residues. Per germline, CDR1 MNHEY and CDR2 SVGEGT. The V and J ends lost 6 bases and 0 bases respectively, with 20 bases between them. Written as DNA, the CDR3 is TGTGCCAGCAGAGGGGACCTCGACCGCCTGATGAACACTGAAGCTTTCTTT. Protein sequence: CASRGDLDRLMNTEAFF.

The chain couples TRBV18 to TRBJ1-5; TRBD1 aligns across 9 bases. Germline-derived CDR1 and CDR2 are KGHSH and LQKENI. The CDR3 is made up of 17 amino acids. Germline trimming cut 2 bases from V and 2 bases from J; bases unmatched to any gene: 7. CDR3 DNA: TGTGCCAGCTCACCAGGTACAGGGGGCTTTCGCAATCAGCCCCAGCATTTT. It codes for CASSPGTGGFRNQPQHF.